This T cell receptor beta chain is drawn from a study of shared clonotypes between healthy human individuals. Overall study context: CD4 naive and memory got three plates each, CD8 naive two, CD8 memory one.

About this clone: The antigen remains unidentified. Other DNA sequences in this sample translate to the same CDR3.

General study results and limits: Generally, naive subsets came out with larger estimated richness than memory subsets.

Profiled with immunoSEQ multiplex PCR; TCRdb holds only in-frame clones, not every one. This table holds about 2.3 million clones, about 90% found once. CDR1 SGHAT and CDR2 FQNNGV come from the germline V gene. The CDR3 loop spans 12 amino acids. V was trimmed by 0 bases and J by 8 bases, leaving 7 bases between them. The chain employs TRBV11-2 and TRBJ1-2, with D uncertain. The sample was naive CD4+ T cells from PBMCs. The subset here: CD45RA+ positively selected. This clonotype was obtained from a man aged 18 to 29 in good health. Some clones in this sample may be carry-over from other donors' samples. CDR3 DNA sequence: TGTGCCAGCAGCTTAGAAGGAGCGGGCTACACCTTC. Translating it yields CASSLEGAGYTF. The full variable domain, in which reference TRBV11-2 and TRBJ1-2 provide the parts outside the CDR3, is EAGVAQSPRYKIIEKRQSVAFWCNPISGHATLYWYQQILGQGPKLLIQFQNNGVVDDSQLPKDRFSAERLKGVDSTLKIQPAKLEDSAVYLCASSLEGAGYTFGSGTRLTVV.